In its sample, the clone carrying this T cell receptor beta chain was seen a few times. Its antigen is not identified. The CDR3 is 11 amino acids. CDR1 is DFQATT and CDR2 is SNEGSKA in the germline V gene (reference sequence). This sample stems from a study of regulatory T cells in long-lasting Graves disease. Broader study findings: Persistent disease favored TRBV28, TRBJ1-2 and TRBJ2-5. Whereas new patients shared 966 public clonotypes, persistent patients shared more, at 2,500 to 3,500.

Time point specified: newly diagnosed GD, antithyroid drugs for less than 3 months. PBMC-extracted RNA yielded the TCR library. The TCR beta library used iRepertoire HTBI primers with Arm-PCR amplification of CDR3. The authors' processing: The samples yielded roughly 64 TRBV and some 15 TRBJ segments. TCRdb passed the multiplex PCR reads through MiXCR, listing each CDR3 protein once. These V and J calls rely on TCRdb rather than the paper's analysis. This sample has about 420,000 distinct CDR3 sequences; 16% occur once, and the top ten carry about 23%. These records were also assigned to another study, of T cells in Graves' hyperthyroidism and ophthalmopathy. That publication notes: TCR CDR3 regions were first amplified by RT-PCR with HTBI primers.

The material was peripheral blood mononuclear cells (PBMCs), obtained at new diagnosis, from a patient treated with antithyroid drugs. V gene TRBV20-1 combines with J gene TRBJ1-1; no firm D call. The receptor was derived from a woman younger than 30 with Graves disease. The CDR3 loop reads CRAWGTAEAFF. The CDR3 region has the DNA TGCAGGGCCTGGGGAACCGCTGAAGCTTTCTTT.